The entry below gives a single TCR beta chain sequence along with its context. This study enrolled people aged 18 to 89 from approximately 24 US geographic areas. The protocol was immunoSEQ multiplex PCR, while the TCRdb copy is restricted to in-frame clones and leaves out a portion. The sample lists roughly 280,000 clones; more than 80% were seen once. This sample was taken from a study of blood T cell repertoires in COVID-19. The wider study: Sites across the United States, Italy and Spain contributed samples from acute and convalescent COVID-19.

Germline-derived CDR1 and CDR2 are SGHTA and FQGTGA. The CDR3 is 15 residues long. Trimming removed 3 bases from V and 0 bases from J, with 9 bases in between. This sequence joins TRBV7-3 and TRBJ1-3; tentatively, D is TRBD1 (5 bases). The receptor was isolated from a woman aged 30 to 39 with acute COVID-19. Specimen: PBMCs or T cells enriched from blood (not recorded which). For the CDR3, the DNA is TGTGCCAGCAGCTTGGACACCACCTCTGGAAACACCATATATTTT. Translated: CASSLDTTSGNTIYF.